This entry features one T cell receptor (beta chain) sequence. Original handling: Using reference gene primer amplification, nucleated cell counts were estimated. Sequenced by immunoSEQ multiplex PCR; TCRdb stores in-frame clones only, minus some. D and trimming come from the DNA, and the V and J calls and clone size come from that table. Of some 270,000 clones listed, 70% to 90% are singletons. The CDR3 totals 13 residues. V was cut by 6 bases and J by 3 bases, with 11 bases left in between. Per germline, CDR1 SNHLY and CDR2 FYNNEI. The data stem from a study of blood T cell repertoires in COVID-19. Study background: Donors in the United States, Italy and Spain gave samples during acute or convalescent COVID-19. The analysed material was cDNA or gDNA that came from T cells, B-cell-depleted T cells, or PBMCs.

The sample was peripheral blood. The V gene is TRBV2, the J gene TRBJ1-1; D is undetermined. The receptor comes from a woman in her 70s with acute or convalescent COVID-19. CDR3 sequence reads: CASRGGLYTEAFF. The CDR3 DNA follows: TGTGCCAGCAGGGGAGGACTGTACACTGAAGCTTTCTTT. Together with reference TRBV2 and TRBJ1-1, the CDR3 gives the full variable domain: EPEVTQTPSHQVTQMGQEVILRCVPISNHLYFYWYRQILGQKVEFLVSFYNNEISEKSEIFDDQFSVERPDGSNFTLKIRSTKLEDSAMYFCASRGGLYTEAFFGQGTRLTVV.